The present TCR beta chain was sequenced within a study of OX40 agonist ivuxolimab in advanced cancers. Using immunoSEQ multiplex PCR, the repertoire was profiled, and TCRdb retains in-frame clones only, with some absent. The table includes over 20,000 clones, 84% detected once. Patients who had autoimmune disease history or got systemic immunosuppression were left out. Trimming left V 2 bases short and J 0 bases short, with 8 bases between. The CDR3 has 15 amino acids. Germline CDR1 is SNHLY and CDR2 is FYNNEI. This TCR came from an adult with an advanced solid tumor such as melanoma, head and neck, liver or kidney cancer. V usage is TRBV2 and J usage is TRBJ1-5; D not certain. This material consisted of CD4+ or CD8+ T cells sorted from blood, taken in a trial of the OX40 agonist ivuxolimab. The CDR3 DNA reads TGTGCCAGCAGTGAAAGTCCCCCTAGCAATCAGCCCCAGCATTTT. It yields the protein CASSESPPSNQPQHF.